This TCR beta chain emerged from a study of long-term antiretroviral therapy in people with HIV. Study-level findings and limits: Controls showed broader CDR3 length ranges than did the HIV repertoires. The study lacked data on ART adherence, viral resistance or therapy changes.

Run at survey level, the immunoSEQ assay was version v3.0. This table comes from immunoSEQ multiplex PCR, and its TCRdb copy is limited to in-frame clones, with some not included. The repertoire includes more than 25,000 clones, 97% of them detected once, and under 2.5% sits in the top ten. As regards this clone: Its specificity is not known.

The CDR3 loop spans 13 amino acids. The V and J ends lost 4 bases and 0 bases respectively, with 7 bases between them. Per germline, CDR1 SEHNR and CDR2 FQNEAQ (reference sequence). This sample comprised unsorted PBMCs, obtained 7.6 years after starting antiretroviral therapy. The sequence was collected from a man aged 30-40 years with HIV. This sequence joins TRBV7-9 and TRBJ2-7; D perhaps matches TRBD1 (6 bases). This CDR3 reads CASSWDNSYEQYF. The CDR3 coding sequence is TGTGCCAGCAGCTGGGACAACTCCTACGAGCAGTACTTC.